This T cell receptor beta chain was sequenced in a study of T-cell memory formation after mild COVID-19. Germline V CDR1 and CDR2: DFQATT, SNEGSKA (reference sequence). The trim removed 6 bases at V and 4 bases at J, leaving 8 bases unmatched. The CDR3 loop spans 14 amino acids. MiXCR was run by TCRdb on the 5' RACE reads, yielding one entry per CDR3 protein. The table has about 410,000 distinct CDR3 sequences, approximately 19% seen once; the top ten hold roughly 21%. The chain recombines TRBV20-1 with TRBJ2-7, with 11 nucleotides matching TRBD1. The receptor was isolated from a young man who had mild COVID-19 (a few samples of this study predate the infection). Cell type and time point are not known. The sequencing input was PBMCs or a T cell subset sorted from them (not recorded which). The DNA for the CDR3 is TGCAGTGCACCTCAGGGGGACAGGGGGTACGAGCAGTACTTC. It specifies CSAPQGDRGYEQYF.